This T cell receptor (beta chain) was observed in a study of blood T cell repertoires in COVID-19. Study-wide context: Some COVID-19 samples were acute and others convalescent; all came from the United States, Italy and Spain. From T cells, B-cell-depleted T cells, or PBMCs came the material, which was cDNA or gDNA.

As handled by the study authors: Amplifying reference gene primers gave estimates of nucleated cell counts. Measured with immunoSEQ multiplex PCR; TCRdb has only the in-frame clones, and not every one. From that table come the V and J calls and clone size; the DNA was used to work out D and trimming. The data contain about 410,000 clones, about 88% of them singletons. Seattle-derived patients entered the study during active infection and were followed longitudinally. Germline CDR1 reads SGHTS; CDR2 reads YDEGEE. The CDR3 consists of 15 residues. V gave up 10 bases and J gave up 0 bases, with 14 bases separating them.

This TCR was recovered from a middle-aged woman with COVID-19, enrolled during active disease. This chain connects TRBV5-8 to TRBJ1-6; no firm D call. The sample comprised peripheral blood. The CDR3: CAVLVGSSYNSPLHF. In DNA form, the CDR3 reads TGTGCCGTCCTAGTGGGGAGCTCCTATAATTCACCCCTCCACTTT.